This paragraph covers one T cell receptor (beta chain) sequence. Researchers amplified the TCR beta CDR3 regions from RNA transcripts. First-round RT-PCR of the TCR CDR3 relied on the HTBI primer set. Each CDR3 protein gets one entry after TCRdb re-called the multiplex PCR reads with MiXCR. The profile covers about 300,000 distinct CDR3 sequences, with roughly 17% appearing a single time and approximately 35% taken by the ten largest. CDR3 length: 15 residues. The germline gives CDR1 SGHRS, CDR2 YFSETQ. The junction had 10 bases not matched to a gene; V was cut back by 2 bases and J by 11 bases. The diagnoses drew upon clinical symptoms, serum thyroxine and TRAb, thyroid ultrasound and orbital computed tomography. Isolation of PBMCs was performed on 10 ml fresh peripheral blood. This entry is derived from a study of T cells in Graves' hyperthyroidism and ophthalmopathy. Study-level background: It was at initial diagnosis, before any treatment, that peripheral blood was collected.

Sample: blood. The chain recombines TRBV5-1 with TRBJ1-4; 9 bases line up with TRBD1. This TCR derives from a man aged 25 to 40 with Graves' hyperthyroidism. The CDR3 DNA reads as TGCGCCAGCAGCTTAGTAGGTCGGGACAGGGCCAAACTGTTTTTT. The encoded protein is CASSLVGRDRAKLFF.